This passage covers 8 T cell receptor beta chains from one sample sequenced in a study of cytomegalovirus exposure and HLA in healthy donors. Clones were read by immunoSEQ multiplex PCR, and TCRdb kept only the in-frame ones, dropping some. The data show about 57,000 clones, 90% to 95% seen once. Sequenced sample: PBMCs. Receptor source: a woman in her late teens or twenties in good health and CMV-seronegative.

V and J are TRBV9 and TRBJ1-4; TRBD1 matches at 7 bases. Trimming took 3 bases from V and 2 from J; bases not matched to a gene: 4. Germline lookup yields CDR1 SGDLS and CDR2 YYNGEE. This CDR3 is built from 15 residues. The CDR3 DNA sequence: TGTGCCAGCAGCGCCTACAGGGGCACTAATGAAAAACTGTTTTTT. Its protein is CASSAYRGTNEKLFF.

V and J are TRBV11-2 and TRBJ2-5; the match to TRBD2 covers 15 bases. CDR3 size: 14 residues. V lost 6 bases and J lost 6; bases outside the gene matches: 2. In germline, CDR1 is SGHAT, CDR2 FQNNGV. CDR3: CASRGTSGRQTQYF. Here the CDR3 DNA reads TGTGCCAGCAGGGGGACTAGCGGGAGGCAGACCCAGTACTTC.

The rearrangement links TRBV5-5 to TRBJ1-1; TRBD1 matches 9 bases. This CDR3 has 11 amino acids. V was clipped by 5 bases and J by 10 bases; unmatched bases: 3. Germline V gene sequence: CDR1 SGHKS, CDR2 YYEKEE (reference sequence). The DNA for the CDR3 is TGTGCCAGCAGACTGACAGGGGGAGCTTTCTTT. This translates into CASRLTGGAFF.

The CDR3: CASSSLPGTRAGNEQFF. Here the CDR3 DNA reads TGTGCCAGCAGCTCACTGCCCGGGACTAGGGCAGGCAATGAGCAGTTCTTC. The chain joins TRBV7-2 to TRBJ2-1, with 8 bases identical to TRBD2. The CDR3 is 17 residues long. Germline loops: CDR1 SGHTA, CDR2 FQGNSA. V gave up 4 bases and J gave up 6 bases; unmatched junction bases: 14.

The V call is TRBV4-3, the J call TRBJ2-1, with 9 positions matching TRBD1. Germline V gene lookup returns CDR1 LGHNA and CDR2 YSLEER. This CDR3 comprises 16 residues. The V and J ends lost 1 base and 8 bases, in that order; junction bases with no gene match: 9. The CDR3 region has the DNA TGCGCCAGCAGCCAAGCCGCGACAGGGGGTTTGCATGAGCAGTTCTTC. This codes for CASSQAATGGLHEQFF.

This clone has only one observation. This chain connects TRBV9 to TRBJ2-1, with 9 bases fitting TRBD2. The CDR3 length is 16 residues. Trimming at V came to 2 bases and at J to 7 bases, leaving 10 bases not matched to a gene. Germline V gene sequence: CDR1 SGDLS, CDR2 YYNGEE. The CDR3 nucleotides are TGTGCCAGCAGCGTGGGGACTAGCCCCTCGAGGAATGAGCAGTTCTTC. This sequence encodes CASSVGTSPSRNEQFF.

This clone was seen a few times. The chain employs TRBV5-8 and TRBJ2-5; D may be TRBD1 (6 bases). V was clipped by 3 bases and J by 2 bases, with 14 bases between them. Per germline, CDR1 SGHTS and CDR2 YDEGEE. The length of the CDR3 is 15 residues. The CDR3 DNA is TGTGCCAGCAGCTCCGGACAGCTCAAACAAGAGACCCAGTACTTC. It translates to CASSSGQLKQETQYF.

The gene calls are TRBV5-1 and TRBJ2-3; 10 nucleotides align to TRBD2. V lost 0 bases, J lost 5 bases, and 6 bases stayed unmatched. The CDR3 sequence is 16 residues long. Per the germline V gene, CDR1 is SGHRS and CDR2 is YFSETQ. The CDR3 DNA is TGCGCCAGCAGCTTGGGAGGACTAGCGGTTGTAGATACGCAGTATTTT. Its protein is CASSLGGLAVVDTQYF.